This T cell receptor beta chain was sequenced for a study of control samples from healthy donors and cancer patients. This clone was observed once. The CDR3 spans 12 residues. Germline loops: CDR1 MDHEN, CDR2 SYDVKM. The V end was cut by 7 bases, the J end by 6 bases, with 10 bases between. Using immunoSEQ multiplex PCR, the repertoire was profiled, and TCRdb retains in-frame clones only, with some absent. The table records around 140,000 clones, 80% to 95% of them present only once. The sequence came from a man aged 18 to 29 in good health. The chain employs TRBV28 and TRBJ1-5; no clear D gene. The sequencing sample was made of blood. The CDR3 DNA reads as TGTGCCAGCATTGAAGTGGGTCAGCCCCAGCATTTT. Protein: CASIEVGQPQHF.